This entry describes one T cell receptor beta chain. The sample comes from a study of T-cell reconstitution after alpha-beta-depleted transplantation in children. The V gene end was trimmed by 3 bases and the J gene end by 8 bases; junction bases not matched to a gene: 10. CDR1 SGHNT and CDR2 YYREEE come from the germline V gene (reference sequence). The CDR3 extends over 15 amino acids. A library of TCRbeta sequences, prepared with unique molecular identifiers, was generated. Each CDR3 protein gets one entry after TCRdb re-called the PCR reads with MiXCR. The table has roughly 500,000 distinct CDR3 sequences, about 18% seen once.

Here the sequenced sample was PBMCs from the stem cell graft donor, taken from the stem cell graft. The chain employs TRBV5-4 and TRBJ2-1, with 8 positions matching TRBD1. This clonotype originated in a human donor who donated a stem cell graft to a child with acute lymphoblastic leukemia. CDR3 in amino acids: CASSSDRGGSYEQFF. CDR3 coding DNA: TGTGCCAGCAGCTCCGACAGGGGTGGTTCGTATGAGCAGTTCTTC.